The rows below give T cell receptor beta chains drawn from one sample of a study of cytomegalovirus exposure and HLA in healthy donors. The method was immunoSEQ multiplex PCR; TCRdb's version includes in-frame clones alone and lacks a portion of them. The table has under 250,000 clones, around 78% seen once. The sample consisted of PBMCs. The source of these receptors is a man aged 30 to 45 in good health and CMV-seronegative. The CDR3 runs from the conserved cysteine through the conserved F or W. A D gene is named only where the DNA matches it firmly. Some rows have no size entry. The others give once, few or many, or a class for an expanded clone.

>11|.|TRBJ2-7|.|TRBV6-1
TGTGCCAGCAGTGAAGTCGGCGAGCAGTACTTC
CASSEVGEQYF
>16|.|TRBJ2-1|.|TRBV11-2
TGTGCCAGCAGCCCCCTAGGTGGGAGCTCCTACAATGAGCAGTTCTTC
CASSPLGGSSYNEQFF
>14|few|TRBJ2-1|.|TRBV5-6
TGTGCCAGCAGCTTCCGGACTTCCGACAATGAGCAGTTCTTC
CASSFRTSDNEQFF
>13|.|TRBJ2-2|.|TRBV5-1
TGCGCCAGCAGCTTGGCCGGTACCGGGGAGCTGTTTTTT
CASSLAGTGELFF
>12|.|TRBJ2-7|TRBD1|TRBV10-1
TGCGCCAGCAGTGGACAGGGTAGCGTGCAGTACTTC
CASSGQGSVQYF
>14|.|TRBJ1-1|.|TRBV30
TGTGCCGGACATATTCCACAGGTGAGCACTGAAGCTTTCTTT
CAGHIPQVSTEAFF
>14|few|TRBJ1-2|TRBD1|TRBV18
TGTGCCAGCTCACCCCGGGACAGGGGGCTTGGCTACACCTTC
CASSPRDRGLGYTF
>16|.|TRBJ2-2|.|TRBV13
TGTGCCAGCAGCTTAGTTCTTCAGGGATACACCGGGGAGCTGTTTTTT
CASSLVLQGYTGELFF
>22|.|TRBJ1-3|.|TRBV19
TGTGCCAGTAGTATAAACTCCTTCGACCTCCGACTGCTCTCTACATCTGGAAACACCATATATTTT
CASSINSFDLRLLSTSGNTIYF
>14|.|TRBJ2-3|.|TRBV5-1
TGCGCCAGCAGCGAAGGTAGCAATTCAGATACGCAGTATTTT
CASSEGSNSDTQYF
>17|once|TRBJ2-3|.|TRBV27
TGTGCCAGCAGTTCAGGGCAACTAAACTTTTACACAGATACGCAGTATTTT
CASSSGQLNFYTDTQYF
>15|few|TRBJ1-2|TRBD1|TRBV6-4
TGTGCCAGCAGTGAAGGACAGGGGTCCTTCTATGGCTACACCTTC
CASSEGQGSFYGYTF
>13|.|TRBJ1-3|TRBD1|TRBV29-1
TGCAGCGTTGTGACAGGGAACGGAAACACCATATATTTT
CSVVTGNGNTIYF
>15|.|TRBJ2-5|.|TRBV19
TGTGCCAGTAGTATAAGGCCCGGGCGGGAAGAGACCCAGTACTTC
CASSIRPGREETQYF
>14|.|TRBJ1-1|.|TRBV19
TGTGCCAGTAGTATACAGGGGATGAACACTGAAGCTTTCTTT
CASSIQGMNTEAFF
>15|.|TRBJ1-5|.|TRBV7-9
TGTGCCAGCAGCTTCGGCGACACCTTCAATCAGCCCCAGCATTTT
CASSFGDTFNQPQHF
>15|.|TRBJ1-4|.|TRBV28
TGTGCCAGCAGTTTTTCCAGGGGAACTAATGAAAAACTGTTTTTT
CASSFSRGTNEKLFF
>12|.|TRBJ2-7|.|TRBV6-5
TGTGCCAGCAGAACAACAGGCTACGAGCAGTACTTC
CASRTTGYEQYF
>14|few|TRBJ1-2|TRBD1|TRBV18
TGTGCCAGCTCACAAGGACAGGGGACCTATGGCTACACCTTC
CASSQGQGTYGYTF
>15|.|TRBJ1-1|.|TRBV7-3
TGTGCCAGCAGCTTACAGGGAGGGCAGAACACTGAAGCTTTCTTT
CASSLQGGQNTEAFF
>17|.|TRBJ2-3|TRBD2|TRBV29-1
TGCAGCGTGGGGACTAGCGGGAGGTGGGGCAGCACAGATACGCAGTATTTT
CSVGTSGRWGSTDTQYF
>16|.|TRBJ1-1|.|TRBV28
TGTGCCAGCAGTTTTCTCCAGGGAATCCTAAACACTGAAGCTTTCTTT
CASSFLQGILNTEAFF
>19|.|TRBJ2-6|TRBD1|TRBV2
TGTGCCAGCAGCCAGCCCCCGGGACAGGGGTGGAGAGGGGCCAACGTCCTGACTTTC
CASSQPPGQGWRGANVLTF
>13|.|TRBJ1-4|.|TRBV28
TGTGCCAGCAGTGCACAGGTCGTTGAAAAACTGTTTTTT
CASSAQVVEKLFF
>14|.|TRBJ2-7|.|TRBV11-3
TGTGCCAGCAGCTTACCAGGGCGCTCCTACGAGCAGTACTTC
CASSLPGRSYEQYF
>17|few|TRBJ1-2|.|TRBV27
TGTGCCAGCAGTTTAGGCCCCGAGGGGGTAGCTAACTATGGCTACACCTTC
CASSLGPEGVANYGYTF
>13|few|TRBJ1-5|TRBD1|TRBV6-4
TGTGCCAGCGGGAGGGACAGGGATTCGCCCCAGCATTTT
CASGRDRDSPQHF
>14|.|TRBJ1-1|.|TRBV11-3
TGTGCCAGCAGCCTAGGCGGGGTGAACACTGAAGCTTTCTTT
CASSLGGVNTEAFF
>15|.|TRBJ2-2|TRBD1|TRBV27
TGTGCCAGCAGTTTGGAGACAGGGGTCACCGGGGAGCTGTTTTTT
CASSLETGVTGELFF
>13|.|TRBJ1-2|.|TRBV2
TGTGCCAGCAGTTCGGGGGGGTACTATGGCTACACCTTC
CASSSGGYYGYTF
>13|.|TRBJ2-7|.|TRBV27
TGTGCCAGCAGCTTAGGAGAGTCCTACGAGCAGTACTTC
CASSLGESYEQYF
>14|.|TRBJ2-1|.|TRBV2
TGTGCCAGCAGTGAAGATGGTTTTGCGAATGAGCAGTTCTTC
CASSEDGFANEQFF
>14|.|TRBJ2-7|.|TRBV2
TGTGCCAGCAGTGAAGGTGGGGGCCCCTACGAGCAGTACTTC
CASSEGGGPYEQYF
>14|.|TRBJ1-1|.|TRBV4-1
TGCGCCAGCAGCCAAGATCGGGTGAACACTGAAGCTTTCTTT
CASSQDRVNTEAFF
>11|.|TRBJ2-3|.|TRBV20-1
TGCAGTGCCAGGGGTGGAGATACGCAGTATTTT
CSARGGDTQYF
>16|.|TRBJ2-7|.|TRBV27
TGTGCCAGCAGTTTTACCAAAACAGGGCCTTCCTACGAGCAGTACTTC
CASSFTKTGPSYEQYF
>13|.|TRBJ1-1|.|TRBV27
TGTGCCAGCAATCTAGGAGTGAACACTGAAGCTTTCTTT
CASNLGVNTEAFF
>17|.|TRBJ1-1|TRBD1|TRBV7-2
TGTGCCAGCAGCGCCGAAACCCCCGGGACAGTGAACACTGAAGCTTTCTTT
CASSAETPGTVNTEAFF
>19|.|TRBJ2-4|TRBD1|TRBV7-9
TGTGCCAGCAGCTTAGCGCTAATGGACCGACAGGGCCTTTCGGACATTCAGTACTTC
CASSLALMDRQGLSDIQYF
>15|.|TRBJ2-7|TRBD2|TRBV5-1
TGCGCCAGCAGCTCCGGGACTAGCGGAAACTACGAGCAGTACTTC
CASSSGTSGNYEQYF
>15|.|TRBJ1-4|TRBD1|TRBV2
TGTGCCAGCAGTTTCATGACAGGGGCCAGTGAAAAACTGTTTTTT
CASSFMTGASEKLFF
>14|.|TRBJ1-1|TRBD1|TRBV25-1
TGTGCCAGCAGTGGGGACAGGGCGAACACTGAAGCTTTCTTT
CASSGDRANTEAFF
>17|.|TRBJ2-1|TRBD2|TRBV19
TGTGCCAGTAGCGGACCCCCCGGGACTAGCGGGAGCAATGAGCAGTTCTTC
CASSGPPGTSGSNEQFF
>13|.|TRBJ2-3|.|TRBV6-5
TGTGCCAGCAGTTACACGGGAGTGGGTACGCAGTATTTT
CASSYTGVGTQYF
>15|.|TRBJ2-1|.|TRBV5-1
TGCGCCAGCAGTGGCGGACTTACTTACTACAATGAGCAGTTCTTC
CASSGGLTYYNEQFF
>16|.|TRBJ2-7|TRBD1|TRBV25-1
TGTGCCAGCAGTGAATATGCGGGACAGGGGAGGCTCGAGCAGTACTTC
CASSEYAGQGRLEQYF